These 7 T cell receptor beta chains came from one sample sequenced in a study of T cell repertoires in cytomegalovirus infection. These receptors have no identified antigens. TCRdb reanalysed the reads using MiXCR and keeps one entry per CDR3 protein. The repertoire has about 770,000 distinct CDR3 sequences, roughly 29% of them found once; the top ten carry 10% to 15%. The source was cultured CD8+ T cells from PBMCs, collected from culture after CMV antigen stimulation. The receptors shown here come from a human donor in good health (CMV status not recorded). Some clones in this sample may be carry-over from other donors' samples.

The chain uses TRBV6-2 or TRBV6-3 and TRBJ1-6; D is possibly TRBD1 (6 bases). The germline V and J ends were trimmed by 4 bases and 0 bases, with 19 bases remaining between them. Germline-derived CDR1 and CDR2 are MNHEY and SVGEGT. The CDR3 length is 19 residues. CDR3 in amino acids: CASSFPSGHLSSYNSPLHF. The CDR3 DNA reads as TGTGCCAGCAGTTTTCCCTCGGGACACCTGAGCTCCTATAATTCACCCCTCCACTTT.

The V and J genes are TRBV12-3 or TRBV12-4 and TRBJ2-2, with unresolved D. This CDR3 spans 16 amino acids. The V and J ends lost 3 bases and 0 bases respectively, with 11 bases between them. CDR3: CASSLGGVSNTGELFF. As DNA, the CDR3 is TGTGCCAGCAGTTTGGGTGGGGTCTCGAACACCGGGGAGCTGTTTTTT.

The chain combines TRBV7-2 with TRBJ2-5, with D unclear. The CDR3 runs 10 residues. V was clipped by 5 bases and J by 5 bases, with 3 bases between them. The V gene's germline CDR1 is SGHTA and CDR2 FQGNSA. The CDR3 DNA is TGTACCAGCAGCGGTGAGACCCAGTACTTC. Translating gives CTSSGETQYF.

V usage is TRBV24-1 and J usage is TRBJ2-1; D is possibly TRBD1 or TRBD2 (5 bases each). V lost 2 bases and J 7 bases, leaving 11 bases between the germline ends. Germline loops: CDR1 KGHDR, CDR2 SFDVKD. The CDR3 sequence is 14 residues long. CDR3 protein: CATSDSGTWNEQFF. CDR3 bases: TGTGCCACCAGTGATTCCGGGACCTGGAATGAGCAGTTCTTC.

This clonotype was counted only a few times. The genes are TRBV27 and TRBJ1-1; TRBD1 agrees at 8 bases. This CDR3 is built from 16 residues. J lost 0 bases, V lost 6 bases, and 9 bases had no gene match. The germline CDR1 and CDR2 sequences are MNHEY and SMNVEV (reference sequence). The CDR3 region has the DNA TGTGCCAGCAGCTCAGGGGGCGCTCCTATGAACACTGAAGCTTTCTTT. This sequence encodes CASSSGGAPMNTEAFF.

The rearrangement joins TRBV10-3 to TRBJ2-7; TRBD1 matches at 12 bases. Per the germline V gene, CDR1 is ENHRY and CDR2 is SYGVKD. The CDR3 runs 15 residues. J gave up 6 bases and V 0 bases, and 3 bases lay outside the gene matches. CDR3 protein: CAISESGQGASEQYV. In DNA form, the CDR3 reads TGTGCCATCAGTGAGTCGGGACAGGGGGCTAGCGAGCAGTACGTC.

This clonotype was counted ten times or more. The chain links TRBV7-2 to TRBJ1-2, with 12 bases matching TRBD1. Looked up from germline, CDR1 is SGHTA and CDR2 is FQGNSA. CDR3 length: 18 amino acids. V gave up 4 bases and J gave up 2 bases; unmatched junction bases: 11. The CDR3 DNA reads TGTGCCAGCAGCTCCCCCCGGGACAGGGGGCCAGCGAACTATGGCTACACCTTC. This codes for CASSSPRDRGPANYGYTF.